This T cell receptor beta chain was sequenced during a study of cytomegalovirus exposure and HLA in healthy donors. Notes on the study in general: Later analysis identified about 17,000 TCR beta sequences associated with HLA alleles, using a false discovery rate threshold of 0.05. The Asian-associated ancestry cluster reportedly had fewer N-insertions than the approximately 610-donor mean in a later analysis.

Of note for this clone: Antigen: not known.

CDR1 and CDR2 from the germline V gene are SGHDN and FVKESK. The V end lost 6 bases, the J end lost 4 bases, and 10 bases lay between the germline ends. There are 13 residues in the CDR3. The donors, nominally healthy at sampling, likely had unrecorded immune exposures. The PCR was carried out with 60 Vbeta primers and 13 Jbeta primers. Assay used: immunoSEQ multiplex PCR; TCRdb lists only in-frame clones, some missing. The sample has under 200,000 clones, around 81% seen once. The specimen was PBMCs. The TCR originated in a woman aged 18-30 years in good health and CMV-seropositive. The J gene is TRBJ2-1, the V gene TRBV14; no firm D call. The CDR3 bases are TGTGCCAGCAGACAGACGGATTACAATGAGCAGTTCTTC. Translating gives CASRQTDYNEQFF.